Listed here are 9 T cell receptor beta chains from one sample, sequenced in a study of CD8+CD57+ T cells in acquired aplastic anemia (dated by TCRdb to about 2018). Sequencing was carried out with an Illumina HiSeq 2000. TCR beta VDJ combination and CDR3 sequence profiling used genomic DNA as the template. The public sequencing data were trimmed at Q25 with fastp and processed into clonotypes with MiXCR by TCRdb, which kept only in-frame beta chains. Rows matching on CDR3 protein sequence are summarized as one entry with the most common DNA and genes. The sample contains around 170,000 distinct CDR3 sequences, about 64% of them found a single time. The top ten clones comprise less than 55% of the sample. Material for sequencing was sorted CD4+, CD8+, or CD8+CD57+ T cells (not recorded which) from PBMCs. These receptors were taken from a human donor in good health.

This clonotype was counted many times. The genes are TRBV25-1 and TRBJ2-7; a possible D gene is TRBD2 (5 bases). Between the trimmed V and J ends, which lost 0 bases and 4 bases, there was a span of 10 bases. Germline CDR1 and CDR2: MGHDK and SYGVNS. CDR3 length: 14 amino acids. The CDR3 region is CASSEYGSGYEQYF. The DNA for the CDR3 is TGTGCCAGCAGTGAATATGGGAGTGGGTACGAGCAGTACTTC.

The genes are TRBV19 and TRBJ1-5; 8 nucleotides agree with TRBD1. The CDR3 is made up of 14 amino acids. J gave up 3 bases and V 10 bases, and 8 bases lay outside the gene matches. The germline CDR1 and CDR2 sequences are LNHDA and SQIVND (reference sequence). The CDR3 DNA reads as TGTGCCACCAGCCGGACAGGGATCAATCAGCCCCAGCATTTT. This sequence encodes CATSRTGINQPQHF. The variable domain in full, completed from reference TRBV19 and TRBJ1-5, reads DGGITQSPKYLFRKEGQNVTLSCEQNLNHDAMYWYRQDPGQGLRLIYYSQIVNDFQKGDIAEGYSVSREKKESFPLTVTSAQKNPTAFYLCATSRTGINQPQHFGDGTRLSIL.

This rearrangement joins TRBV15 to TRBJ2-5; no clear D gene. The CDR3 sequence is 16 residues long. Germline V gene lookup returns CDR1 LNHNV and CDR2 YYDKDF (reference sequence). The ends were cut back, 0 bases at V and 0 bases at J, with 11 bases in the middle. The CDR3 loop is CATSRDSSLYQETQYF. The CDR3 nucleotides read TGTGCCACCAGCAGAGACTCGTCATTGTACCAAGAGACCCAGTACTTC. Using reference TRBV15 and TRBJ2-5 for the parts outside the CDR3, the full variable domain is DAMVIQNPRYQVTQFGKPVTLSCSQTLNHNVMYWYQQKSSQAPKLLFHYYDKDFNNEADTPDNFQSRRPNTSFCFLDIRSPGLGDTAMYLCATSRDSSLYQETQYFGPGTRLLVL.

The rearrangement uses TRBV20-1 and TRBJ1-6; D is unresolved. The V end was cut by 2 bases, the J end by 6 bases, with 11 bases between. Germline loops: CDR1 DFQATT, CDR2 SNEGSKA (reference sequence). There are 14 residues in the CDR3. CDR3 DNA: TGCAGTGCTAGAAGGGCAGAGCTTAATTCACCCCTCCACTTT. This translates into CSARRAELNSPLHF.

The V call is TRBV6-4, the J call TRBJ2-1, with 9 bases aligning to TRBD1. CDR1 is MRHNA, CDR2 SNTAGT, per germline. The J segment lost 12 bases and the V segment lost 5 bases, leaving 14 bases of the junction unmatched. The CDR3 spans 15 residues. The CDR3 protein is CASSSGTGSADTQFF. The CDR3 DNA reads as TGTGCCAGCAGTTCCGGGACAGGGTCGGCAGATACGCAGTTCTTC.

The sample holds one count of this clonotype. The chain joins TRBV20-1 to TRBJ2-7, with D uncertain. Germline lookup yields CDR1 DFQATT and CDR2 SNEGSKA (reference sequence). The CDR3 is 10 residues long. CDR3 region: CRGRTYEQYF. In DNA form, the CDR3 reads TGCAGGGGCAGGACCTACGAGCAGTACTTC.

This clonotype was counted a single time. The chain links TRBV20-1 to TRBJ2-5; maybe TRBD1 (5 bases). The CDR3 is made up of 10 amino acids. V shed 3 bases and J shed 14 bases, with 13 bases lying between them. CDR1 and CDR2 (germline): DFQATT, SNEGSKA (reference sequence). The CDR3 loop reads CSARTDSTYF. As DNA, the CDR3 is TGCAGTGCTAGGACCGACAGCACCTACTTC.

This sequence joins TRBV7-3 and TRBJ1-1; D is unclear. The CDR3 totals 12 residues. Trimming shortened V by 0 bases and J by 6 bases, and 5 bases separated the two germline ends. Germline CDR1 is SGHTA and CDR2 is FQGTGA. CDR3 nucleotide sequence: TGTGCCAGCAGCTTAACGAGGGCTGAAGCTTTCTTT. This codes for CASSLTRAEAFF. Full variable domain (missing parts from reference TRBV7-3 and TRBJ1-1): GAGVSQTPSNKVTEKGKYVELRCDPISGHTALYWYRQSLGQGPEFLIYFQGTGAADDSGLPNDRFFAVRPEGSVSTLKIQRTERGDSAVYLCASSLTRAEAFFGQGTRLTVV.

The chain joins TRBV7-2 to TRBJ2-5; D perhaps matches TRBD2 (5 bases). The germline V gene has CDR1 SGHTA and CDR2 FQGNSA. Trimming took 1 base from V and 4 from J, leaving 10 bases between them. The CDR3 is made up of 14 amino acids. DNA for the CDR3: TGTGCCAGCAGCTTAGGGGGAGCGGCAGAGACCCAGTACTTC. This encodes CASSLGGAAETQYF.